This T cell receptor (beta chain) was profiled in a study of metastatic and nonmetastatic thyroid tumors. At the level of the study: Patients with malignant and benign thyroid disease provided blood and tumor or nodule tissue, whose repertoires were compared. Study-level findings and limits: As reported, TCR beta diversity in blood and tumor was significantly higher in malignant thyroid tumors than in benign nodules.

Every patient underwent thyroid surgery untreated. A note on this clone: Its cognate antigen is unknown. Additional DNA sequences in this sample encode the identical CDR3.

Germline values: CDR1 KGHSH, CDR2 LQKENI. This CDR3 spans 15 amino acids. V was pared by 3 bases and J by 5 bases, with 5 bases of the junction left unmatched. TCRdb re-called the PCR reads with MiXCR. The repertoire has roughly 61,000 clones, about 4% of them found once; the top ten carry more than 20%. This clonotype originated in a female donor with papillary thyroid cancer or a benign thyroid nodule (not recorded which). Some clones in this sample may be carry-over from other donors' samples. The chain recombines TRBV18 with TRBJ2-5; 11 bases agree with TRBD1. The sequencing input was blood. As DNA, the CDR3 is TGTGCCAGCTCACCCAAGGACAGGGGGCGGGAGACCCAGTACTTC. Protein: CASSPKDRGRETQYF.